This TCR beta chain was obtained from a study of blood T cell repertoires in COVID-19 (dated by TCRdb to the early 2020s). About the investigation overall: The collaborator samples originated in the United States, Italy and Spain and spanned the acute and convalescent phases of COVID-19. The prospective study material was composed of cDNA or gDNA derived from T cells, B-cell-depleted T cells, or PBMCs. Deeply sampled blood TCRbeta repertoires from subjects exposed to, actively infected with, or recovered from COVID-19 were included in the dataset. The repertoires were released in a freely available public database meant as a resource for research on the immune response to SARS-CoV-2. The samples were drawn from two sources: the first 160 participants of the ongoing ImmuneRACE study, and 1,254 subjects contributed by 6 global collaborators. The sample metadata nearly always contained a de-identified subject ID, COVID-19 status, age in years and sex. HLA class I and class II types, where available, came from metadata supplied by the sample provider rather than from assay-based typing.

The CDR3 covers 17 residues, taking in both the cysteine and the valine. Left in the record is the CDR3 DNA by itself, 51 bases read in frame from the first base. TCRbeta CDR3 regions were amplified from genomic DNA by means of the immunoSEQ Assay, a bias-controlled multiplex PCR. Processing in the source paper ran as follows. The number of nucleated cells in each sample was estimated by amplification of reference gene primers within the assay. To quantify the absolute abundance of each unique TCRbeta CDR3 rearrangement, sequence reads were collapsed and filtered. For each sample, productive Simpson clonality was calculated as the square root of Simpson's diversity index across productive rearrangements. TCRdb retrieved this table from immuneACCESS and kept in-frame rearrangements only. Not all clones are present; in checked studies, unresolved V genes account for under half, and no reason is known for the remainder. The V and J calls and the clone size are those of that table, but D and trimming were determined from the DNA. Present in this sample are 490,000 or so clones, around 85% of which were seen just once. Approximately 8.3% of the sample goes to the ten largest clones.

About this clone: What antigen it recognizes has not been identified. No quality values exist for individual bases; no much larger clone is one base distant.

Enrolling through a virtual design, the prospective study's participants ranged in age from roughly 18 to 95 years and lived across 20 to 30 United States geographic areas. In the prospective study, cohorts were assigned on the basis of participant-reported clinical history obtained from a screening survey and a study questionnaire. Recovered participants in ImmuneRACE Cohort 3 were defined as having two consecutive negative NP/OP PCR tests, clearance from a healthcare professional, or resolution of symptoms. In the prospective study, whole blood, serum and a nasopharyngeal or oropharyngeal swab were collected from each participant by mobile phlebotomists. Over a roughly two-month period, participants in the prospective study had the option of providing additional blood draws and questionnaires. Blood samples from the prospective study were shipped frozen or at room temperature prior to DNA extraction.

Broad study findings and their caveats: How much clinical and demographic metadata was included differed by source and by participant, and the metadata was provided uncurated.

The sample taken for sequencing was PBMCs or T cells enriched from blood (not recorded which). In this chain, TRBV21-1 is recombined with TRBJ2-7; the table names TRBD2, a call not compared with the DNA. TRBV21-1 counts as a pseudogene. This clonotype was obtained from a woman aged 60-70 years who had recovered from COVID-19. This receptor has the CDR3 CASSKCRGCRQRYEQYV. The nucleotide sequence is given as TGTGCCAGCAGCAAGTGTCGGGGGTGCCGGCAACGTTACGAGCAGTACGTC.